This T cell receptor (beta chain) comes out of a study of breast tumors, draining lymph nodes, adjacent tissues. General study findings and limits: The lymph node origin of tumor T cells was framed as consistent with a hypothesis, not demonstrated. Compared with lymph nodes, tumors were less diverse; compared with nontumor tissue, more. Data fit most tumor T cells coming from lymph node, expanding in tumor.

Each CDR3 protein is one row after TCRdb ran MiXCR on the multiplex PCR reads. The sample records 16,000 or so distinct CDR3 sequences, less than 45% being singletons. Worth noting for this clonotype: Its antigen is not identified.

The germline V and J ends were trimmed by 5 bases and 4 bases, with 9 bases remaining between them. The CDR3 has 11 residues. The germline gives CDR1 SQVTM, CDR2 ANQGSEA. This TCR was recovered from a female donor with breast cancer. Some clones in this sample may be carry-over from other donors' samples. The chain couples TRBV29-1 to TRBJ2-7; D may be TRBD2 (5 bases). Sequencing used tumor-adjacent breast tissue. Written as DNA, the CDR3 is TGCAGCGTTCGGACTGATTACGAGCAGTACTTC. Protein sequence: CSVRTDYEQYF.